This TCR beta chain appears in the sequencing data of a study of neoadjuvant anti-PD-1 for oral cavity cancer. Study in general: Patients mostly received three to four biweekly nivolumab doses at 3 mg/kg before surgery. Study-wide results and limits: TCR analyses covered only three patients per response group.

Points on this clone: Its specificity is unknown.

V lost 5 bases to trimming and J lost 6 bases; unmatched junction nucleotides: 11. Germline V gene lookup returns CDR1 SGHNT and CDR2 YENEEA. This CDR3 has 17 amino acids. Libraries were prepared by immunoSEQ multiplex PCR; TCRdb keeps only in-frame clonotypes and omits some of them. Of tens of thousands of clones in the sample, around 80% are singletons; the top ten hold 2.5% to 3%. This clonotype was sampled from a person between 35 and 79 years old with oral cavity squamous cell carcinoma. The chain has TRBV11-3 and TRBJ1-4; TRBD1 matches 11 bases. Sequencing was performed on PBMCs, taken before nivolumab (anti-PD-1) treatment. The CDR3 sequence: CASSRGDRGNGDEKLFF. The CDR3 nucleotides are TGTGCCAGCAGCCGAGGGGACAGGGGGAACGGAGATGAAAAACTGTTTTTT. The variable domain in full, with the rest retrieved from reference TRBV11-3 and TRBJ1-4, is EAGVVQSPRYKIIEKKQPVAFWCNPISGHNTLYWYLQNLGQGPELLIRYENEEAVDDSQLPKDRFSAERLKGVDSTLKIQPAELGDSAVYLCASSRGDRGNGDEKLFFGSGTQLSVL.